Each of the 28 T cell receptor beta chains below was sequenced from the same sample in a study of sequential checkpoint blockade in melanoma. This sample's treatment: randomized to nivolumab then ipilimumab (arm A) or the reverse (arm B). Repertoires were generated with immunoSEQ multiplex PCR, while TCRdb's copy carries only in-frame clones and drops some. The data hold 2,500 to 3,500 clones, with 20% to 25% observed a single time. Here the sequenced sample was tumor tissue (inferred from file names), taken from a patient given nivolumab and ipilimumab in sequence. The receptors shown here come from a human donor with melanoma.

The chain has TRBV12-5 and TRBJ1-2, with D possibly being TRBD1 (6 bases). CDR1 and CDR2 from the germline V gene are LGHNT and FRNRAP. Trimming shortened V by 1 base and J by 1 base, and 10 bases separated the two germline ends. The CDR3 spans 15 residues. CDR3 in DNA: TGTGCTAGTGGTTTGGCCCCAGGGGATAACTATGGCTACACCTTC. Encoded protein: CASGLAPGDNYGYTF. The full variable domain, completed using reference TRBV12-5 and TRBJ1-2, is DARVTQTPRHKVTEMGQEVTMRCQPILGHNTVFWYRQTMMQGLELLAYFRNRAPLDDSGMPKDRFSAEMPDATLATLKIQPSEPRDSAVYFCASGLAPGDNYGYTFGSGTRLTVV.

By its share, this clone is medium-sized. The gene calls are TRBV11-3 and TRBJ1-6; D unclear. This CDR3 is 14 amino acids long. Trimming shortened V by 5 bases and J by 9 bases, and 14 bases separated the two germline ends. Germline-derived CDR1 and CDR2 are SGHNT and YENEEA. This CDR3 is CASSMNSRGSPLHF. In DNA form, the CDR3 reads TGTGCCAGCAGCATGAATTCACGGGGTTCACCCCTCCACTTT.

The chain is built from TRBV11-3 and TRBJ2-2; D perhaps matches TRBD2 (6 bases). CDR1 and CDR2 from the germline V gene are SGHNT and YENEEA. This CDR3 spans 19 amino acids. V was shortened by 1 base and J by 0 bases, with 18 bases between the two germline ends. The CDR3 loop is CASSLGGGFAGPNTGELFF. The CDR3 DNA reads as TGTGCCAGCAGCTTAGGCGGCGGGTTCGCGGGACCGAACACCGGGGAGCTGTTTTTT. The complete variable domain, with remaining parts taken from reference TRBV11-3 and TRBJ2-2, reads EAGVVQSPRYKIIEKKQPVAFWCNPISGHNTLYWYLQNLGQGPELLIRYENEEAVDDSQLPKDRFSAERLKGVDSTLKIQPAELGDSAVYLCASSLGGGFAGPNTGELFFGEGSRLTVL.

Here the CDR3 reads CAWSTGTDYGYTF. The CDR3 DNA reads as TGTGCCTGGAGTACCGGGACAGACTATGGCTACACCTTC. V gene TRBV30 combines with J gene TRBJ1-2, with 7 bases identical to TRBD1. V lost 2 bases to trimming and J lost 3 bases; unmatched junction nucleotides: 3. The CDR3 is 13 amino acids. Germline CDR1 reads GTSNPN; CDR2 reads SVGIG (reference sequence).

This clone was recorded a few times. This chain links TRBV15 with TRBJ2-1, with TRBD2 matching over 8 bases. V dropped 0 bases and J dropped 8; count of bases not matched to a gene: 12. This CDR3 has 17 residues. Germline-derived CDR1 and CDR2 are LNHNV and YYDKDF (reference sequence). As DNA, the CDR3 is TGTGCCACCAGCAGAGATTCAATCGGGGGGGCCCGGTATGAGCAGTTCTTC. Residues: CATSRDSIGGARYEQFF.

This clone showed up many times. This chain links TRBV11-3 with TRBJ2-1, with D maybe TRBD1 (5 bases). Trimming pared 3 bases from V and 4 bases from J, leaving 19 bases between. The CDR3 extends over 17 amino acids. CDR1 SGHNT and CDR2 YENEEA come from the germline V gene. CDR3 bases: TGTGCCAGCAGCTTGGCCCGACAGACCAACTTGTACAATGAGCAGTTCTTC. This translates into CASSLARQTNLYNEQFF.

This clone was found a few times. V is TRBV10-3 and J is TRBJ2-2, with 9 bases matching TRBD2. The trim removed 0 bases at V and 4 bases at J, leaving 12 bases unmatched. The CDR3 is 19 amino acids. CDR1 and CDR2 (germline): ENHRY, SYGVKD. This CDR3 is CAISESTNRGAGGTGELFF. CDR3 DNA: TGTGCCATCAGTGAGTCGACTAATAGGGGAGCGGGAGGCACCGGGGAGCTGTTTTTT.

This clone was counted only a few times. This CDR3 is CASSGGHVQREAFF. In DNA form, the CDR3 reads TGTGCCAGCAGCGGGGGGCACGTCCAGCGAGAAGCTTTCTTT. The chain carries TRBV9 and TRBJ1-1; a weak D match, TRBD1 (6 bases). Trimming shortened V by 3 bases and J by 8 bases, and 17 bases separated the two germline ends. This CDR3 has 14 residues. Germline CDR1 SGDLS, CDR2 YYNGEE.

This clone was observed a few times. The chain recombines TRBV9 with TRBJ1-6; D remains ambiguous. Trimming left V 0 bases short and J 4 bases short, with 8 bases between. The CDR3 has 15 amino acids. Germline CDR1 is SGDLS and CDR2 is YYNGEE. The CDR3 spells CASSVGHPYNSPLHF. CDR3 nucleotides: TGTGCCAGCAGCGTAGGCCACCCATATAATTCACCCCTCCACTTT.

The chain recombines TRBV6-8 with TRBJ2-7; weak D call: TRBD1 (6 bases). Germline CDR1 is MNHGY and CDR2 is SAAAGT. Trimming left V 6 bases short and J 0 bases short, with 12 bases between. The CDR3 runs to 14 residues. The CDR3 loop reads CASSSGESSYEQYF. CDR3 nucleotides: TGTGCCAGCAGCTCAGGGGAGAGCTCCTACGAGCAGTACTTC.

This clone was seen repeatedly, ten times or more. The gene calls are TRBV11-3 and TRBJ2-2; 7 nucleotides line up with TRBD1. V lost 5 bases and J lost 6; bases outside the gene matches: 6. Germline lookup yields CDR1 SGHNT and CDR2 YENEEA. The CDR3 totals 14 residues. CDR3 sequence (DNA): TGTGCCAGCAGCCGAAGGGACAGCCCCGGGGAGCTGTTTTTT. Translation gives CASSRRDSPGELFF.

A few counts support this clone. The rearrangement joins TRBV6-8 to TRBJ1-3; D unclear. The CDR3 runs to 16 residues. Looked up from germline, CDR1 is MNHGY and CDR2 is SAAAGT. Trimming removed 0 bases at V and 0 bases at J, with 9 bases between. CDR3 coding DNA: TGTGCCAGCAGTTACTCGCTAGGAAACTCTGGAAACACCATATATTTT. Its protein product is CASSYSLGNSGNTIYF.

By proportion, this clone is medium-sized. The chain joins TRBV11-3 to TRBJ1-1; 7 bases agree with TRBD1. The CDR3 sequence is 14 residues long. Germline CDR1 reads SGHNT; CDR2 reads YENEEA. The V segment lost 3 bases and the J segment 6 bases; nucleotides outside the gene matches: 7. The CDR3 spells CASSLVQGKPEAFF. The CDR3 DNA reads TGTGCCAGCAGCTTGGTACAGGGGAAGCCTGAAGCTTTCTTT. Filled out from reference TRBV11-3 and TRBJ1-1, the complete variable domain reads EAGVVQSPRYKIIEKKQPVAFWCNPISGHNTLYWYLQNLGQGPELLIRYENEEAVDDSQLPKDRFSAERLKGVDSTLKIQPAELGDSAVYLCASSLVQGKPEAFFGQGTRLTVV.

CDR3 DNA sequence: TGTGCCAGCGCGTGGGGGTCCTACGAGCAGTACTTC. The encoded protein is CASAWGSYEQYF. The V and J genes are TRBV10-3 and TRBJ2-7, with D tentatively TRBD1 or TRBD2 (5 bases each). V was clipped by 10 bases and J by 1 base, with 11 bases between them. Per germline, CDR1 ENHRY and CDR2 SYGVKD. The CDR3 is made up of 12 amino acids.

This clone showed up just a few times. CDR3 residues: CASSYSMEGGNEQFF. The CDR3 DNA is TGTGCCAGCAGTTACTCGATGGAGGGAGGAAATGAGCAGTTCTTC. This sequence joins TRBV6-8 and TRBJ2-1; tentatively, D is TRBD2 (6 bases). Germline assignment: CDR1 MNHGY and CDR2 SAAAGT. V lost 0 bases and J 7 bases, leaving 13 bases between the germline ends. The CDR3 consists of 15 residues.

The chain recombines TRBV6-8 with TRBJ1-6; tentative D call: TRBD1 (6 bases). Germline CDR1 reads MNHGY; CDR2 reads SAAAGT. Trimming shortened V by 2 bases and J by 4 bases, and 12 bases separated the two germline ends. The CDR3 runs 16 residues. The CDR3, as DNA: TGTGCCAGCAGTTACGCCCCAGGGGTGTATAATTCACCCCTCCACTTT. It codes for CASSYAPGVYNSPLHF.

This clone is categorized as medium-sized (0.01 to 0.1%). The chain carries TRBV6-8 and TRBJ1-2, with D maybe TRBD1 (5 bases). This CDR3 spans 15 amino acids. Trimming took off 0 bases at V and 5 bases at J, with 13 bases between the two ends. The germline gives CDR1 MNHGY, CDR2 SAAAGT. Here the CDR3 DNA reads TGTGCCAGCAGTTACTCCGGGACCGGGGTGTATGGCTACACCTTC. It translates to CASSYSGTGVYGYTF.

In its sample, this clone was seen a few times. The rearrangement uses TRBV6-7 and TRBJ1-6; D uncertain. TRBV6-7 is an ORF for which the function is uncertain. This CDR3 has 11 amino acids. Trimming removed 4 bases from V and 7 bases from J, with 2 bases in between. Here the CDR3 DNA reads TGTGCCAGCAGTTGGAATTCACCCCTCCACTTT. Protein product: CASSWNSPLHF.

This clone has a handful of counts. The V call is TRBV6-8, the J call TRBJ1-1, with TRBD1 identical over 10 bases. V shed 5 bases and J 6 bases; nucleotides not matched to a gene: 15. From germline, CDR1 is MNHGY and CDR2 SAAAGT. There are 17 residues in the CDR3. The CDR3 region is CASSPLGQGYPAAEAFF. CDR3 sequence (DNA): TGTGCCAGCAGTCCCCTGGGACAGGGGTACCCCGCCGCTGAAGCTTTCTTT.

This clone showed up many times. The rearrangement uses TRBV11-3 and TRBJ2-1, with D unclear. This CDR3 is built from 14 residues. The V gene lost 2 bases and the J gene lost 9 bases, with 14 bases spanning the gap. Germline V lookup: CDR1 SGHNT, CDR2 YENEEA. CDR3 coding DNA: TGTGCCAGCAGCTTAAACAGACCAGCGAGTGAGCAGTTCTTC. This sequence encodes CASSLNRPASEQFF.

In nucleotides, the CDR3 is TGTGCCACAAATCAGGGGGAGGCCGGGGAGCTGTTTTTT. Protein: CATNQGEAGELFF. The chain employs TRBV6-8 and TRBJ2-2; D possibly corresponds to TRBD1 (7 bases). Germline CDR1 and CDR2: MNHGY and SAAAGT. The V end lost 10 bases, the J end lost 6 bases, and 15 bases lay between the germline ends. This CDR3 is built from 13 residues.

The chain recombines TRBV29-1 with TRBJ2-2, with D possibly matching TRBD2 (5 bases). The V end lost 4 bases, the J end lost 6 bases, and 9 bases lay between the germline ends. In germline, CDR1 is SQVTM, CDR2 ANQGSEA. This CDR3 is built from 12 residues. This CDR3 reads CSVGREAGELFF. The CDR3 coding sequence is TGCAGCGTTGGCCGGGAAGCCGGGGAGCTGTTTTTT.

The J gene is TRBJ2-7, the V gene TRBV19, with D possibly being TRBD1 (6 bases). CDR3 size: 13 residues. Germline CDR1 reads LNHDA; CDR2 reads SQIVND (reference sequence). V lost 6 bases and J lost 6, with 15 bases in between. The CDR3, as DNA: TGTGCCAGTAGGGGCAGGGGATCGGGCGAGCAGTACTTC. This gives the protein CASRGRGSGEQYF. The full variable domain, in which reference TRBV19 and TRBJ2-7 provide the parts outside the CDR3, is DGGITQSPKYLFRKEGQNVTLSCEQNLNHDAMYWYRQDPGQGLRLIYYSQIVNDFQKGDIAEGYSVSREKKESFPLTVTSAQKNPTAFYLCASRGRGSGEQYFGPGTRLTVT.

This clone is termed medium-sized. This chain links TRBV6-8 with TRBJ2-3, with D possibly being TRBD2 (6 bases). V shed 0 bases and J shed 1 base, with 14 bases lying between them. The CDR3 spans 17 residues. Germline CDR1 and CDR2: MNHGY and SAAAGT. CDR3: CASSYSKEGPGTDTQYF. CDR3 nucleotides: TGTGCCAGCAGTTACTCGAAGGAGGGTCCGGGCACAGATACGCAGTATTTT.

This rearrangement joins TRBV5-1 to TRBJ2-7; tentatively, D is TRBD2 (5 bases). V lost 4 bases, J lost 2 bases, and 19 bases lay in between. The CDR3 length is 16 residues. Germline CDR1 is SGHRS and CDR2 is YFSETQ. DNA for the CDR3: TGCGCCAGCAGCCAACCGACACCTAGACTAACCTACGAGCAGTACTTC. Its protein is CASSQPTPRLTYEQYF.

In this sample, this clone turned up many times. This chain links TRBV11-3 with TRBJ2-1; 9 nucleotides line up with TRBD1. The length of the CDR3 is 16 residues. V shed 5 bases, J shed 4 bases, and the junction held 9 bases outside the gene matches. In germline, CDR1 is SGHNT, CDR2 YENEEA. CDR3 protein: CASSQGQGVSYNEQFF. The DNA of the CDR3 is TGTGCCAGCAGCCAGGGACAGGGAGTGAGTTACAATGAGCAGTTCTTC.

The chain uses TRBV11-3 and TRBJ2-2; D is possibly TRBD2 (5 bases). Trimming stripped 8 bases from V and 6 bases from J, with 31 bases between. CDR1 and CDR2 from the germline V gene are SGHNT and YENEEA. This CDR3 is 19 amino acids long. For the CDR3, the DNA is TGTGCCAGCTCCCAGACTATTTCCCTCCTCCAGTTTTTCCCCGGGGAGCTGTTTTTT. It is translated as CASSQTISLLQFFPGELFF.

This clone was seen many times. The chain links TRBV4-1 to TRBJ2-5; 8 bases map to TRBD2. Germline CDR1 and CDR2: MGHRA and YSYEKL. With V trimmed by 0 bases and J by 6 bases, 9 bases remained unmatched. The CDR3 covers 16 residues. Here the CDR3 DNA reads TGCGCCAGCAGCCAAGATCCCGGGGGGGGTCTGAAGACCCAGTACTTC. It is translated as CASSQDPGGGLKTQYF.